This T cell receptor beta chain is from a study of CD8+CD57+ T cells in acquired aplastic anemia. At the level of the study: Roughly 10.8 million reads were obtained on average for healthy donor CD4+ cells.

This clonotype was seen more than once but under ten times. Profiling of TCR beta VDJ combinations and CDR3 sequences used genomic DNA as template. TCRdb re-called the reads through MiXCR, storing one row per CDR3 protein. The data show 150,000 to 200,000 distinct CDR3 sequences, around 45% seen once. CDR1 and CDR2 from the germline V gene are MGHDK and SYGVNS. With V trimmed by 5 bases and J by 7 bases, 4 bases remained unmatched. The CDR3 loop spans 13 amino acids. The sample taken for sequencing was sorted CD4+, CD8+, or CD8+CD57+ T cells (not recorded which) from PBMCs. This TCR came from a human donor in good health. This rearrangement joins TRBV25-1 to TRBJ2-1, with 8 bases identical to TRBD2. CDR3 sequence (DNA): TGTGCCAGCAGTCTCTTAGCGGGGAATGAGCAGTTCTTC. Its translation: CASSLLAGNEQFF.